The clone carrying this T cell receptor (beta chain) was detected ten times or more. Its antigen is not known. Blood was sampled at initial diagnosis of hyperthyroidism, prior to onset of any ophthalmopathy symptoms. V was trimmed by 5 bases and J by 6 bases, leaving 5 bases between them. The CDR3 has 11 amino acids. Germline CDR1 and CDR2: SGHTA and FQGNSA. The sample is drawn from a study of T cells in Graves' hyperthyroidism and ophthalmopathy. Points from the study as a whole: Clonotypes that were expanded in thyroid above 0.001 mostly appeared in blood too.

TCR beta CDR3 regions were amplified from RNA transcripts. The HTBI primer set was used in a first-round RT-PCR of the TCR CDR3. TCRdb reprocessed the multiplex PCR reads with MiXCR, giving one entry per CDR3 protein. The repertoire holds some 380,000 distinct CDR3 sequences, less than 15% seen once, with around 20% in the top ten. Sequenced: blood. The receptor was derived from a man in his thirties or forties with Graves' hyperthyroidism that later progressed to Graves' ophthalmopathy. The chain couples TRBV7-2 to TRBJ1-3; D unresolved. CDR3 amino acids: CASSQLNTIYF. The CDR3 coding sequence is TGTGCCAGCAGCCAATTAAACACCATATATTTT.